Listed below are T cell receptor beta chains from one sample, sequenced in a study of T cell repertoires in aging, cancer and after chemotherapy. TCRdb itself ran the multiplex PCR reads through MiXCR, one entry per CDR3 protein. Of roughly 4,900 distinct CDR3 sequences listed, 28% are singletons. The material sequenced was blood. The receptors derive from a human donor with a solid tumor. Both conserved end residues are part of each CDR3. For some rows the clone size is stated as once, few or many, or as a class when expanded; others skip it.

V gene	clone size	CDR3 protein
TRBV10-3	.	CAIGGLGQGNTQYF
TRBV12-3/TRBV12-4	large	CASSLGAETQYF
TRBV4-3	few	CASSPMGTGNYEQYF
TRBV6-1	medium-sized	CASGGAPPYNEQFF
TRBV7-9	medium-sized	CASSPGGTGELFF
TRBV4-3	.	CASSLDGGGNTGELFF
TRBV27	medium-sized	CASFAAYEQYF
TRBV6-2/TRBV6-3	medium-sized	CASSYADFRTDTQYF
TRBV5-6	.	CASSLWILVGIRTEAFF
TRBV24-1	medium-sized	CATSDPGTTTGELFF
TRBV28	few	CASRPAGTGDVGYTF
TRBV12-3/TRBV12-4	medium-sized	CASSLGGVGTEAFF
TRBV6-1	few	CASSEDETSEGETQYF
TRBV24-1	.	CATSGQGFGELFF
TRBV14	.	CASSQYLNQPQHF
TRBV7-9	.	CASSAMWLGGSPLHF
TRBV30	medium-sized	CACDGDNQPQHF
TRBV6-5	few	CASTLTGTSGNTIYF
TRBV20-1	few	CGIRGQGASSYEQYF
TRBV9	.	CASSVVGVNSPLHF
TRBV10-3	few	CAAPLDRKGDNQPQHF
TRBV6-6	.	CASSYPGQGAGNQPQHF
TRBV5-6	few	CASSPPPGGGPYEQYF
TRBV6-1	medium-sized	CASPGLQETQYF
TRBV7-9	few	CASSTTSGTAEQYF
TRBV7-9	.	CASSLRQGIDTGELFF
TRBV5-1	.	CASSLDLTRGDNEQFF
TRBV5-1	few	CASSLVGGLSTDTQYF
TRBV12-3/TRBV12-4	.	CASSLGQGMNEKLFF
TRBV6-4	few	CASSDSAGGFTDTQYF
TRBV5-5	medium-sized	CASSLARTSGQGSYEQYF
TRBV5-5	medium-sized	CASSPPTGEPAGGYEQYF
TRBV6-5	few	CASRVSQRPGNTIYF
TRBV19	medium-sized	CASSILGASTDTQYF
TRBV20-1	few	CSAIRLAGASHEQYF
TRBV27	.	CASRPIGGNQPQHF
TRBV28	.	CASSPPTGTYGYTF
TRBV7-9	few	CASSPTFARANNEKLFF
TRBV6-2/TRBV6-3	.	CASRTPYEQYF